These 32 T cell receptor beta chains originate from one sample sequenced in a study of OX40 agonist ivuxolimab in advanced cancers. Assay: immunoSEQ multiplex PCR; the TCRdb copy retains only in-frame clones and omits some. The sample lists about 60,000 clones, more than 85% occurring once. Sequenced here: CD4+ or CD8+ T cells sorted from blood, sampled in a trial of the OX40 agonist ivuxolimab. Every receptor here comes from an adult with an advanced solid tumor such as melanoma, head and neck, liver or kidney cancer.

J is TRBJ1-2 and V is TRBV27, with D hard to call. CDR1 and CDR2 from the germline V gene are MNHEY and SMNVEV (reference sequence). V lost 6 bases, J lost 1 base, and 6 bases lay in between. The CDR3 extends over 12 amino acids. The DNA for the CDR3 is TGTGCCAGCAGCACAAATAACTATGGCTACACCTTC. Encoded protein: CASSTNNYGYTF.

The chain links TRBV27 to TRBJ1-1; 7 positions match TRBD1. The V gene's germline CDR1 is MNHEY and CDR2 SMNVEV (reference sequence). V lost 7 bases to trimming and J lost 0 bases; unmatched junction nucleotides: 5. The CDR3 has 14 amino acids. This CDR3 is CASTPGQLNTEAFF. CDR3 DNA: TGTGCCAGCACCCCGGGACAGTTGAACACTGAAGCTTTCTTT.

The rearrangement joins TRBV4-2 to TRBJ1-2, with D hard to call. CDR3 length: 12 residues. V was cut by 5 bases and J by 9 bases, with 13 bases left in between. Germline V gives CDR1 LGHNA, CDR2 YNFKEQ. Here the CDR3 DNA reads TGTGCCAGCAGCTCGCCGAGGGAAAGCTACACCTTC. This encodes CASSSPRESYTF.

This clone was seen more than once but under ten times. The chain carries TRBV9 and TRBJ1-6; 7 bases are shared with TRBD1. V trimming: 4 bases; J trimming: 6 bases; junction bases outside the gene matches: 7. Germline V CDR1 and CDR2: SGDLS, YYNGEE. There are 15 residues in the CDR3. CDR3 nucleotide sequence: TGTGCCAGCAGCTCTGTAACAGGGGCTAATTCACCCCTCCACTTT. This encodes CASSSVTGANSPLHF.

The CDR3 DNA sequence: TGCGCCAGCAGCCCCGGGCAAGCTGGAAACACCATATATTTT. Protein: CASSPGQAGNTIYF. The chain links TRBV4-3 to TRBJ1-3, with unresolved D. From germline, CDR1 is LGHNA and CDR2 YSLEER. Between the trimmed V and J ends, which lost 4 bases and 2 bases, there was a span of 9 bases. The CDR3 loop spans 14 amino acids.

This chain connects TRBV5-6 to TRBJ1-5, with TRBD1 as a possible D gene (6 bases). Trimming stripped 4 bases from V and 3 bases from J, with 14 bases between. Germline V gene sequence: CDR1 SGHDT, CDR2 YYEEEE. The CDR3 length is 15 residues. CDR3 nucleotides: TGTGCCAGCAGCGGGGGCAGGGGAGTCAATCAGCCCCAGCATTTT. This gives the protein CASSGGRGVNQPQHF.

The chain links TRBV14 to TRBJ1-2; 7 bases are a match to TRBD1. Germline CDR1 reads SGHDN; CDR2 reads FVKESK. Trimming cost V 8 bases and J 4 bases; bases outside gene matches: 4. The CDR3 totals 12 residues. The CDR3 spells CASDRAGYGYTF. DNA for the CDR3: TGTGCCAGCGACAGGGCCGGCTATGGCTACACCTTC. Variable domain in full (rest from reference TRBV14 and TRBJ1-2): EAGVTQFPSHSVIEKGQTVTLRCDPISGHDNLYWYRRVMGKEIKFLLHFVKESKQDESGMPNNRFLAERTGGTYSTLKVQPAELEDSGVYFCASDRAGYGYTFGSGTRLTVV.

This sequence joins TRBV30 and TRBJ2-7, with D possibly being TRBD2 (5 bases). CDR1 and CDR2 from the germline V gene are GTSNPN and SVGIG (reference sequence). V shed 5 bases and J shed 1 base, with 12 bases lying between them. This CDR3 has 13 residues. CDR3 in amino acids: CAWSKGGSYEQYF. The CDR3 DNA sequence: TGTGCCTGGTCCAAAGGCGGGTCCTACGAGCAGTACTTC. Combining the CDR3 with reference TRBV30 and TRBJ2-7 gives the whole variable domain SQTIHQWPATLVQPVGSPLSLECTVEGTSNPNLYWYRQAAGRGLQLLFYSVGIGQISSEVPQNLSASRPQDRQFILSSKKLLLSDSGFYLCAWSKGGSYEQYFGPGTRLTVT.

The V call is TRBV7-8, the J call TRBJ2-1, with D perhaps being TRBD1 or TRBD2 (5 bases each). CDR3 length: 15 residues. V was trimmed by 4 bases and J by 7 bases, leaving 17 bases between them. Germline V lookup: CDR1 SGHVS, CDR2 FQNEAQ. The CDR3 region is CASSYAGTGFNEQFF. The CDR3 nucleotides read TGTGCCAGCAGCTATGCCGGGACGGGCTTTAATGAGCAGTTCTTC.

This clone was recorded only once. The chain links TRBV5-1 to TRBJ2-7, with D possibly TRBD1 on 5 matching bases. V lost 0 bases and J 5 bases, leaving 15 bases between the germline ends. Germline loops: CDR1 SGHRS, CDR2 YFSETQ. The CDR3 runs to 15 residues. The CDR3 is CASSLEGRVVDEQYF. The CDR3 nucleotides read TGCGCCAGCAGCTTGGAAGGCAGGGTCGTGGACGAGCAGTACTTC.

This clone was counted once. The chain is built from TRBV10-3 and TRBJ1-4, with a tentative D call TRBD1 (6 bases). This CDR3 region has 14 residues. Trimming left V 3 bases short and J 4 bases short, with 9 bases between. Germline loops: CDR1 ENHRY, CDR2 SYGVKD. CDR3 loop: CAISDGDNNEKLFF. Here the CDR3 DNA reads TGTGCCATCAGTGACGGGGACAATAATGAAAAACTGTTTTTT.

V and J are TRBV9 and TRBJ1-6; the match to TRBD1 covers 8 bases. The V and J ends lost 0 bases and 10 bases, in that order; junction bases with no gene match: 6. The CDR3 spans 15 residues. Germline CDR1 SGDLS, CDR2 YYNGEE. CDR3 sequence: CASSVGDRYLSPLHF. The CDR3 DNA reads TGTGCCAGCAGCGTAGGGGACAGGTACTTATCACCCCTCCACTTT.

The CDR3 protein is CASSFLLSGNEKLFF. The DNA of the CDR3 is TGTGCCAGCAGCTTTCTCCTTAGCGGTAATGAAAAACTGTTTTTT. The genes are TRBV5-6 and TRBJ1-4; D gene ambiguous. The CDR3 runs to 15 residues. In germline, CDR1 is SGHDT, CDR2 YYEEEE. The ends were cut back, 2 bases at V and 4 bases at J, with 12 bases in the middle.

The chain employs TRBV5-1 and TRBJ2-3, with D perhaps matching TRBD1 (6 bases). This CDR3 comprises 15 residues. V lost 5 bases and J lost 6, with 19 bases in between. Germline V CDR1 and CDR2: SGHRS, YFSETQ. The CDR3 DNA is TGCGCCAGCAGATCACAGGGTATCCAGGGGGATACGCAGTATTTT. Protein: CASRSQGIQGDTQYF.

The rearrangement links TRBV11-3 to TRBJ2-4; D possibly uses TRBD1 or TRBD2 (6 bases each). From germline, CDR1 is SGHNT and CDR2 YENEEA. V lost 7 bases to trimming and J lost 6 bases, with 13 bases between them. The CDR3 covers 13 residues. The CDR3 nucleotides are TGTGCCAGCACCCAGGGGCGGGGAAACATTCAGTACTTC. Amino acid sequence: CASTQGRGNIQYF.

This sequence joins TRBV19 and TRBJ1-1; D not certain. CDR3 length equals 13 residues. V was cut by 3 bases and J by 4 bases, with 9 bases left in between. Germline assignment: CDR1 LNHDA and CDR2 SQIVND (reference sequence). DNA for the CDR3: TGTGCCAGTAGTATCTCGGTCGGCACTGAAGCTTTCTTT. Translating it yields CASSISVGTEAFF.

On this clone itself: A much larger clone lies one base from this, so it may be a read error. The chain carries TRBV7-3 and TRBJ1-1; perhaps TRBD1 as D (6 bases). Germline values: CDR1 SGHTA, CDR2 FQGTGA. The CDR3 runs 14 residues. V was shortened by 2 bases and J by 1 base, with 8 bases between the two germline ends. In DNA, the CDR3 is TGTGCCAGCAGCTTACAGGGGTCGAACACTGAAGCTTTCTTT. Protein product: CASSLQGSNTEAFF.

This clone appeared a single time. The chain combines TRBV15 with TRBJ1-6; D is ambiguous. Germline V gene data show CDR1 as LNHNV and CDR2 as YYDKDF (reference sequence). The CDR3 spans 16 residues. V shed 0 bases and J shed 10 bases, with 16 bases lying between them. CDR3 amino acids: CATSRDPPGNQSPLHF. CDR3 in DNA: TGTGCCACCAGCAGAGATCCCCCGGGCAATCAATCACCCCTCCACTTT.

The CDR3 sequence is CASSQEPGQRGQFF. The CDR3 bases are TGTGCCAGCAGTCAAGAACCTGGACAGCGGGGACAGTTCTTC. This chain links TRBV2 with TRBJ2-1, with TRBD2 as a possible D gene (7 bases). The CDR3 extends over 14 amino acids. The germline V gene has CDR1 SNHLY and CDR2 FYNNEI. Trimming stripped 5 bases from V and 13 bases from J, with 21 bases between.

This clone was found once. The CDR3 bases are TGCAGCGTTCAGGGATCCCACGAGCAGTACTTC. Residues: CSVQGSHEQYF. This chain links TRBV29-1 with TRBJ2-7, with D possibly matching TRBD1 (5 bases). V shed 5 bases and J shed 5 bases, with 10 bases lying between them. The CDR3 is 11 residues long. The germline CDR1 and CDR2 sequences are SQVTM and ANQGSEA.

CDR3 in amino acids: CASSIGARSPQYF. CDR3 nucleotides: TGTGCCAGTAGTATAGGAGCCCGCTCTCCGCAGTATTTT. The chain couples TRBV19 to TRBJ2-3, with unresolved D. The V end was cut by 1 base, the J end by 10 bases, with 12 bases between. CDR3 size: 13 residues. The germline CDR1 and CDR2 sequences are LNHDA and SQIVND (reference sequence).

The chain links TRBV5-1 to TRBJ2-3, with 8 nucleotides matching TRBD2. Germline loops: CDR1 SGHRS, CDR2 YFSETQ. The CDR3 extends over 15 amino acids. V gave up 2 bases and J gave up 3 bases; unmatched junction bases: 5. This chain's CDR3 is CASSFRTSRTDTQYF. CDR3 DNA: TGCGCCAGCAGCTTTCGGACTAGCAGAACAGATACGCAGTATTTT.

The rearrangement uses TRBV5-1 and TRBJ2-1, with 8 positions matching TRBD2. V lost 4 bases to trimming and J lost 8 bases; unmatched junction nucleotides: 5. This CDR3 is built from 13 residues. Looked up from germline, CDR1 is SGHRS and CDR2 is YFSETQ. DNA for the CDR3: TGCGCCAGCAGCCTCGGGGGGGCCGATGAGCAGTTCTTC. It translates to CASSLGGADEQFF. Variable domain in full (rest from reference TRBV5-1 and TRBJ2-1): KAGVTQTPRYLIKTRGQQVTLSCSPISGHRSVSWYQQTPGQGLQFLFEYFSETQRNKGNFPGRFSGRQFSNSRSEMNVSTLELGDSALYLCASSLGGADEQFFGPGTRLTVL.

The chain combines TRBV29-1 with TRBJ1-6; no reliable D call. The CDR3 length is 13 residues. CDR1 is SQVTM and CDR2 is ANQGSEA in the germline V gene. Trimming removed 0 bases at V and 8 bases at J, with 8 bases between. This CDR3 is CSVEEGKDSPLHF. In DNA form, the CDR3 reads TGCAGCGTTGAAGAGGGGAAGGATTCACCCCTCCACTTT.

J is TRBJ2-7 and V is TRBV9; 7 nucleotides agree with TRBD2. Trimming took 0 bases from V and 1 from J; bases not matched to a gene: 4. The CDR3 is 15 amino acids. In germline, CDR1 is SGDLS, CDR2 YYNGEE. The CDR3 is CASSVDGGVSYEQYF. The DNA of the CDR3 is TGTGCCAGCAGCGTAGATGGGGGGGTGTCCTACGAGCAGTACTTC.

The gene calls are TRBV6-5 and TRBJ2-1; maybe TRBD1 (5 bases). Per germline, CDR1 MNHEY and CDR2 SVGAGI. CDR3 length: 13 residues. Trimming took 6 bases from V and 7 from J, leaving 13 bases between them. CDR3 sequence reads: CASRGHWGNEQFF. As DNA, the CDR3 is TGTGCCAGCAGAGGACACTGGGGAAATGAGCAGTTCTTC.

The gene calls are TRBV29-1 and TRBJ2-7; D is uncertain. This CDR3 has 11 amino acids. Trimming left V 4 bases short and J 1 base short, with 5 bases between. Looked up from germline, CDR1 is SQVTM and CDR2 is ANQGSEA. In nucleotides, the CDR3 is TGCAGCGTTGTAGGTTCCTACGAGCAGTACTTC. Translation: CSVVGSYEQYF.

This clone was seen a single time. The J gene is TRBJ1-1, the V gene TRBV27; D ambiguous. The germline V gene has CDR1 MNHEY and CDR2 SMNVEV (reference sequence). Trimming left V 6 bases short and J 5 bases short, with 13 bases between. The CDR3 has 13 amino acids. CDR3 loop: CASRPVPRTEAFF. The CDR3 coding sequence is TGTGCCAGCAGACCGGTCCCAAGGACTGAAGCTTTCTTT.

The genes are TRBV2 and TRBJ1-1, with 7 bases aligning to TRBD1. CDR1 and CDR2 from the germline V gene are SNHLY and FYNNEI. CDR3 size: 13 residues. Trimming took 3 bases from V and 5 from J; bases not matched to a gene: 3. Here the CDR3 DNA reads TGTGCCAGCAGTGATACGACAGGGACTGAAGCTTTCTTT. Amino acid sequence: CASSDTTGTEAFF.

CDR3 coding DNA: TGTGCCTGGACTTCTACCTCTTCCCTCCACTTT. Translated, it gives CAWTSTSSLHF. J is TRBJ1-6 and V is TRBV30; no clear D. V lost 4 bases and J 14 bases, leaving 12 bases between the germline ends. CDR1 GTSNPN and CDR2 SVGIG come from the germline V gene (reference sequence). The CDR3 has 11 amino acids.

The chain joins TRBV9 to TRBJ1-6; the D gene is possibly TRBD1 (5 bases). Trimming removed 0 bases at V and 6 bases at J, with 10 bases between. This CDR3 contains 15 residues. Germline CDR1 reads SGDLS; CDR2 reads YYNGEE. CDR3 coding DNA: TGTGCCAGCAGCGTAGCCCAGGGTATTAATTCACCCCTCCACTTT. Amino acids: CASSVAQGINSPLHF.

This chain connects TRBV29-1 to TRBJ1-2, with TRBD1 matching over 8 bases. Germline CDR1 SQVTM, CDR2 ANQGSEA. V shed 7 bases, J shed 6 bases, and the junction held 4 bases outside the gene matches. The length of the CDR3 is 11 residues. The CDR3 spells CSGQGANGYTF. The CDR3 coding sequence is TGCAGCGGGCAGGGGGCGAATGGCTACACCTTC.